This T cell receptor beta chain appears in the sequencing data of a study of neurological immune-mediated disorders (dated by TCRdb to between 2019 and 2020). With regard to the full study: Peripheral blood TCR-beta repertoires from HTLV-I-associated myelopathy (HAM/TSP) patients, multiple sclerosis patients and healthy controls were compared by UMI-based sequencing. The 106 TCR-beta libraries covered PBMC samples along with longitudinal samples, technical triplicates, and paired sorted CD4+ and CD8+ T-cell subsets. The cohort comprised 68 subjects: roughly 15 HAM/TSP patients, 35 or so multiple sclerosis patients and 20 or so healthy controls. The investigation overall reported the following: TCR clonal expansion was highest in HAM/TSP patients and lowest in MS patients, with MS patients falling below even healthy controls. No identical CDR3 amino acid sequences were found to be shared among expanded clones across subjects, suggesting that TCR-beta repertoires were private in all groups.

The healthy controls were volunteers from a blood bank in Maryland, USA. For unsorted PBMC libraries, 2 million PBMCs were used after storage in RNAlater at -80 degrees C until RNA extraction. Peripheral blood was subjected to Ficoll-Hypaque density gradient centrifugation to isolate PBMCs, which were then cryopreserved in liquid nitrogen. The CDR3 holds 15 amino acids from the cysteine to the phenylalanine. Of all the DNA, just the CDR3 is kept, 45 bases in frame from base 1. The germline V gene encodes CDR1 SGHDT and CDR2 YYEEEE. A distance of 14 bases separates the germline ends of V and J, which lose 1 base and 4 bases respectively. cDNA synthesis used template-switch 5'RACE with a primer carrying a 10-nucleotide random unique molecular identifier tagging each TCR transcript. Each sequencing run produced over 160 million TCR-beta sequences covering 15-18 subjects. The RNeasy kit was used for extraction of total RNA. Using the KAPA Real-time Library Amplification kit, TCR-beta VDJ regions were amplified with primers for the TCR constant region and the 5'RACE anchor. A first PCR added sample indexes and Illumina adaptors, after which a second PCR increased the library yield. The roughly 650 bp TCR product was size-selected on a 2% E-gel SizeSelection system after Ampure bead purification. Before pooling, library quality was checked on a Bioanalyzer, concentration was measured with Qubit, and libraries were quantified with the Kapa Library Quantification kit. An Illumina HiSeq 2500 sequenced the libraries paired-end 2 x 150 bp. To increase sequence diversity, roughly 24-32% phiX was spiked into each library pool. The source study handled its data this way. The UMI-based MiGEC pipeline processed quality-filtered reads and removed over 80% of raw TCR sequences during error correction. IMGT germline references were used for alignment of VDJ genes, and clonotypes were defined by a unique CDR3 amino acid sequence together with V-J genes. Clonal expansion, Shannon diversity, and CDR3 relatedness (CalcPairwiseDistances, ClusterSamples) were evaluated with VDJtools, and phylogenetic trees were built with CLCbio workbench. Clones with at least 8 unique UMIs were defined as expanded, with this threshold being based on coefficient-of-variation modelling across technical triplicates. TCRdb cleaned the public reads at Q25 with fastp, built clones with MiXCR and kept in-frame beta chains. Entries that share a CDR3 protein sequence are merged under the most common genes and DNA. The V and J calls reflect TCRdb's pipeline rather than the authors' work. The sample data list about 43,000 distinct CDR3 sequences, and about 13% of these were observed just once. The ten largest make up about 1.3% of the sample.

The table lists this clonotype with many counts. Its antigen has not been determined. It has no much larger one-base neighbor in the sample; base qualities were not kept. This receptor was identified in a female donor in good health. The sequenced material came from PBMCs. The chain joins TRBV5-6 to TRBJ1-1; TRBD1 is possibly the D segment (6 matching bases). CDR3 protein: CASSLRGARVTEAFF. The base sequence is TGTGCCAGCAGCTTGAGGGGGGCGCGGGTCACTGAAGCTTTCTTT.